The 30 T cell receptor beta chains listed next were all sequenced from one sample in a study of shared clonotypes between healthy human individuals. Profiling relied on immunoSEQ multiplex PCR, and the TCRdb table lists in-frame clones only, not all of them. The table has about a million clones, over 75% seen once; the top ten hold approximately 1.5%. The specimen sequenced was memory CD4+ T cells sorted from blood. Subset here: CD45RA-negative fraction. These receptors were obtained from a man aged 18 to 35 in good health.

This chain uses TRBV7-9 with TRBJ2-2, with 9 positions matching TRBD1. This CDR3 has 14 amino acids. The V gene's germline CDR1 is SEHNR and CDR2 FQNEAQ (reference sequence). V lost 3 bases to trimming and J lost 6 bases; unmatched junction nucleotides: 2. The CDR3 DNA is TGTGCCAGCAGCTTGGGACAGGGCGCCGGGGAGCTGTTTTTT. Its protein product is CASSLGQGAGELFF. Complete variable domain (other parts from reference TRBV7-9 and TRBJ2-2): DTGVSQNPRHKITKRGQNVTFRCDPISEHNRLYWYRQTLGQGPEFLTYFQNEAQLEKSRLLSDRFSAERPKGSFSTLEIQRTEQGDSAMYLCASSLGQGAGELFFGEGSRLTVL.

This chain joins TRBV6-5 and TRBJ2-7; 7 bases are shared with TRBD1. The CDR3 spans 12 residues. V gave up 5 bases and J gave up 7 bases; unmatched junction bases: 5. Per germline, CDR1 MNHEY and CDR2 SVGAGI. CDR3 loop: CASSRGGWEQYF. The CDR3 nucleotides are TGTGCCAGCAGTCGAGGGGGCTGGGAGCAGTACTTC.

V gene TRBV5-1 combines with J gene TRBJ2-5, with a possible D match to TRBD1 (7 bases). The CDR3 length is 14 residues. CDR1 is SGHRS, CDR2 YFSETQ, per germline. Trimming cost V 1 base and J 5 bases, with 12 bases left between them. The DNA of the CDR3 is TGCGCCAGCAGCTTGTTACAGGGGAGGGAGACCCAGTACTTC. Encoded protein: CASSLLQGRETQYF.

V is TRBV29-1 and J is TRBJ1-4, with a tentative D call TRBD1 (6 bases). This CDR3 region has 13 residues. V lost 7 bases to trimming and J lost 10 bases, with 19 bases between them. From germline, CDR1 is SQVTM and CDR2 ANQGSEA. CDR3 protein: CSALQGDSAKLFF. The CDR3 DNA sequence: TGCAGCGCTTTACAGGGAGATTCTGCAAAACTGTTTTTT.

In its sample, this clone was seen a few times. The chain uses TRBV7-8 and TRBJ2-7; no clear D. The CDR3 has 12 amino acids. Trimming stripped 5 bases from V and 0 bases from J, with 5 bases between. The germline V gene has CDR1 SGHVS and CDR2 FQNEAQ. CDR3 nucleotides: TGTGCCAGCAGCCGGACCTCCTACGAGCAGTACTTC. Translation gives CASSRTSYEQYF.

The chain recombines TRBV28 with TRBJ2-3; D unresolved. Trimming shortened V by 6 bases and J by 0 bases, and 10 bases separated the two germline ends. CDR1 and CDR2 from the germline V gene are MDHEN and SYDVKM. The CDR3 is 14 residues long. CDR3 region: CASSLQISTDTQYF. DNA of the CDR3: TGTGCCAGCAGCCTACAGATAAGCACAGATACGCAGTATTTT. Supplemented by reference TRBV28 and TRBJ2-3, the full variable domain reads DVKVTQSSRYLVKRTGEKVFLECVQDMDHENMFWYRQDPGLGLRLIYFSYDVKMKEKGDIPEGYSVSREKKERFSLILESASTNQTSMYLCASSLQISTDTQYFGPGTRLTVL.

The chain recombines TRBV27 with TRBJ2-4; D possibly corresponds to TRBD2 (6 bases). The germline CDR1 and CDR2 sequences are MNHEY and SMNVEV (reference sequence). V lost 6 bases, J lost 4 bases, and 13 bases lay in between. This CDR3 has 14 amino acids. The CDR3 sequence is CASSSSAYKNIQYF. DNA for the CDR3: TGTGCCAGCAGCTCTAGCGCCTATAAAAACATTCAGTACTTC.

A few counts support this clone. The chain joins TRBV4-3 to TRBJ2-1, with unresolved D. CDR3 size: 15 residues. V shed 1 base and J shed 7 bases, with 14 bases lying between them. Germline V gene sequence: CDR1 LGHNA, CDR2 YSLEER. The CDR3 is CASSQGAYQANEQFF. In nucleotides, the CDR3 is TGCGCCAGCAGCCAAGGAGCCTATCAGGCTAATGAGCAGTTCTTC.

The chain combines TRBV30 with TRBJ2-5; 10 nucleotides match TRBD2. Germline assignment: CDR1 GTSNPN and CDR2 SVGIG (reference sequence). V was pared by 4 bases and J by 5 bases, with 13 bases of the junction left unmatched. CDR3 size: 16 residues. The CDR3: CAWTKGTSAGGETQYF. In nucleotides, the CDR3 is TGTGCCTGGACCAAAGGGACTAGCGCGGGCGGGGAGACCCAGTACTTC.

As DNA, the CDR3 is TGTGCCAGCAGCCAAAACAGGGTGGGGGAAAAACTGTTTTTT. Amino acid sequence: CASSQNRVGEKLFF. The gene calls are TRBV14 and TRBJ1-4; a weak D match, TRBD1 (6 bases). This CDR3 has 14 amino acids. With 2 bases removed from V and 8 bases from J, the gap between germline ends came to 12 bases. CDR1 is SGHDN, CDR2 FVKESK, per germline.

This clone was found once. The CDR3 loop is CAISESGDSAEKLFF. Written as DNA, the CDR3 is TGTGCCATCAGTGAGTCGGGGGACTCGGCGGAAAAACTGTTTTTT. The chain joins TRBV10-3 to TRBJ1-4, with D possibly TRBD1 on 5 matching bases. V was trimmed by 0 bases and J by 8 bases, leaving 13 bases between them. There are 15 residues in the CDR3. Germline V CDR1 and CDR2: ENHRY, SYGVKD.

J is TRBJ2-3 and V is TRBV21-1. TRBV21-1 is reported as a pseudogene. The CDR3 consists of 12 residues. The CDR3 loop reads CASSKVGSLQYF. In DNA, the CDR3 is TGTGCCAGCAGCAAAGTGGGGTCCCTCCAGTATTTT.

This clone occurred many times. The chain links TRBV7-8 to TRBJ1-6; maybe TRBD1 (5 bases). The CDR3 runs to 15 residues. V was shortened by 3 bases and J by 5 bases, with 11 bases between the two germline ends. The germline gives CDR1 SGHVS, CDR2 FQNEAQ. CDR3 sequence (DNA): TGTGCCAGCAGCTTTTCCCAGGGAAATAATTCACCCCTCCACTTT. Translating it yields CASSFSQGNNSPLHF.

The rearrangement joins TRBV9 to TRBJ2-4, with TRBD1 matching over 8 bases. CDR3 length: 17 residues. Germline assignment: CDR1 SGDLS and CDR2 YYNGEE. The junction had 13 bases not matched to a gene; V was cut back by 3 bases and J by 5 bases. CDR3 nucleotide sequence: TGTGCCAGCAGCGGTATAGGACAGGGAAATTATGAAAACATTCAGTACTTC. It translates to CASSGIGQGNYENIQYF. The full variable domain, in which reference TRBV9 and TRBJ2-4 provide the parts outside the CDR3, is DSGVTQTPKHLITATGQRVTLRCSPRSGDLSVYWYQQSLDQGLQFLIQYYNGEERAKGNILERFSAQQFPDLHSELNLSSLELGDSALYFCASSGIGQGNYENIQYFGAGTRLSVL.

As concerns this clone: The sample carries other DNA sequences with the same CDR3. In nucleotides, the CDR3 is TGCAGTGCTAGACTAAACACTGAAGCTTTCTTT. Translated: CSARLNTEAFF. This rearrangement joins TRBV20-1 to TRBJ1-1; D gene unclear. The CDR3 sequence is 11 residues long. The V end lost 2 bases, the J end lost 2 bases, and 3 bases lay between the germline ends. The V gene's germline CDR1 is DFQATT and CDR2 SNEGSKA (reference sequence).

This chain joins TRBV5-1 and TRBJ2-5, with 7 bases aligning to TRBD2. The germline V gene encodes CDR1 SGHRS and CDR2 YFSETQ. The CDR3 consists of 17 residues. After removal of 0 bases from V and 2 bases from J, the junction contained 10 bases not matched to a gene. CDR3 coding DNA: TGCGCCAGCAGCTTGGAAGGGGCCGGGGGGTTTCAAGAGACCCAGTACTTC. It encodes CASSLEGAGGFQETQYF.

The DNA of the CDR3 is TGTGCCAGTAGTATTGGTCCTCCCACAGATACGCAGTATTTT. Translation: CASSIGPPTDTQYF. The J gene is TRBJ2-3, the V gene TRBV19; D unclear. This CDR3 is 14 amino acids long. V lost 3 bases and J lost 2, with 9 bases in between. Germline CDR1 is LNHDA and CDR2 is SQIVND (reference sequence).

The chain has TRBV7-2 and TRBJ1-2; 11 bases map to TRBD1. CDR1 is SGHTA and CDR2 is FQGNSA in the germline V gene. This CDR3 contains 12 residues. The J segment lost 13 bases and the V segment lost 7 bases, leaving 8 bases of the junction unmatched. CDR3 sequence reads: CASTPGQGAFTF. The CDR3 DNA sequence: TGTGCCAGCACCCCAGGACAGGGGGCTTTCACCTTC.

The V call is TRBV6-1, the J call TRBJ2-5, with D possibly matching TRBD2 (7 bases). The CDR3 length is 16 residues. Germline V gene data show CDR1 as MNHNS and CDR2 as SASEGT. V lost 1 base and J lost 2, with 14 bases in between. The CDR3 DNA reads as TGTGCCAGCAGTGAAGGGGCGGGGGCCTTACAAGAGACCCAGTACTTC. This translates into CASSEGAGALQETQYF.

As DNA, the CDR3 is TGTGCCAGCAGCGTAGATTTAGGGGGCAAGATTGGCACCGGGGAGCTGTTTTTT. Translated, it gives CASSVDLGGKIGTGELFF. The gene calls are TRBV9 and TRBJ2-2, with 7 bases aligning to TRBD1. The junction had 12 bases not matched to a gene; V was cut back by 0 bases and J by 4 bases. The germline CDR1 and CDR2 sequences are SGDLS and YYNGEE. This CDR3 is built from 18 residues.

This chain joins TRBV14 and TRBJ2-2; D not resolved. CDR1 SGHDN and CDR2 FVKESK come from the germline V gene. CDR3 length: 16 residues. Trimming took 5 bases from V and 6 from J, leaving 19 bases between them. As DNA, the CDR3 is TGTGCCAGCAGCTCCCTTCCGGGCAGCGTACCCGGGGAGCTGTTTTTT. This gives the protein CASSSLPGSVPGELFF. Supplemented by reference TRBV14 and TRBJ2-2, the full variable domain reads EAGVTQFPSHSVIEKGQTVTLRCDPISGHDNLYWYRRVMGKEIKFLLHFVKESKQDESGMPNNRFLAERTGGTYSTLKVQPAELEDSGVYFCASSSLPGSVPGELFFGEGSRLTVL.

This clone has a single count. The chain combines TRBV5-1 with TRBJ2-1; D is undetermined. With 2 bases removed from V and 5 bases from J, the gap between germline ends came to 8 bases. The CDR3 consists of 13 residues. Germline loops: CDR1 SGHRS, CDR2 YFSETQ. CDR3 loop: CASSFGPNNEQFF. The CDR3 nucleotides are TGCGCCAGCAGCTTCGGCCCGAACAATGAGCAGTTCTTC.

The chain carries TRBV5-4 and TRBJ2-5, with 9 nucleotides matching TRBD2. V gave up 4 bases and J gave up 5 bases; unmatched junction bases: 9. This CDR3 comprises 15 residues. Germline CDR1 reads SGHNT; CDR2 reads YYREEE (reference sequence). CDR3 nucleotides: TGTGCCAGCAGCGTCCCGGGACTAGCCCACGAGACCCAGTACTTC. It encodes CASSVPGLAHETQYF.

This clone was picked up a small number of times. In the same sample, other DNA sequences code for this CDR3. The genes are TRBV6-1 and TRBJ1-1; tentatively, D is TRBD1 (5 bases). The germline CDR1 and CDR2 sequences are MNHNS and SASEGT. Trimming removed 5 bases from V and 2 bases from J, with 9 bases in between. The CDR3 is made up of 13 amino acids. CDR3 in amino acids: CASSLRGNTEAFF. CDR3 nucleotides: TGTGCCAGCAGTTTAAGGGGAAACACTGAAGCTTTCTTT.

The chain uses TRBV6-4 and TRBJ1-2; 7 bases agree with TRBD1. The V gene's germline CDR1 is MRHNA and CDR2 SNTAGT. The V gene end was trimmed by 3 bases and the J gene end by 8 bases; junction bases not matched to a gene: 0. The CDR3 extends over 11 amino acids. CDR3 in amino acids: CASSEDRGYTF. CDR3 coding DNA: TGTGCCAGCAGTGAGGACAGGGGCTACACCTTC.

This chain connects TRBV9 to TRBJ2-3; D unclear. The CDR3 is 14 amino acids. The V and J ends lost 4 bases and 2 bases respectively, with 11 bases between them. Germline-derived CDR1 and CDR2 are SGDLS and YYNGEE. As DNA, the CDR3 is TGTGCCAGCAGCCCAGGAACCAACACAGATACGCAGTATTTT. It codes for CASSPGTNTDTQYF.

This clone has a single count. The CDR3 spells CATTRANYGYTF. CDR3 bases: TGTGCCACCACGAGGGCTAACTATGGCTACACCTTC. The chain is built from TRBV28 and TRBJ1-2; D not resolved. Looked up from germline, CDR1 is MDHEN and CDR2 is SYDVKM. The CDR3 sequence is 12 residues long. V was cut by 10 bases and J by 0 bases, with 9 bases left in between.

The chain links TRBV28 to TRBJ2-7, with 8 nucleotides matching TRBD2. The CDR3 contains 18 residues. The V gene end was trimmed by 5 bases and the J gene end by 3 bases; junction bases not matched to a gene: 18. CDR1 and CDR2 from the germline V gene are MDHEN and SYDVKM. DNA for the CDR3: TGTGCCAGCAGTGGATTAGGAACCCGACTAGCGACGAGCTACGAGCAGTACTTC. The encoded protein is CASSGLGTRLATSYEQYF.

This chain's CDR3 is CASSIGQGPQHF. CDR3 nucleotide sequence: TGTGCCAGCAGCATCGGACAGGGACCCCAGCATTTT. This chain connects TRBV5-6 to TRBJ1-5; 8 positions agree with TRBD1. The trim removed 4 bases at V and 10 bases at J, leaving 4 bases unmatched. Germline CDR1 is SGHDT and CDR2 is YYEEEE. The CDR3 loop spans 12 amino acids.

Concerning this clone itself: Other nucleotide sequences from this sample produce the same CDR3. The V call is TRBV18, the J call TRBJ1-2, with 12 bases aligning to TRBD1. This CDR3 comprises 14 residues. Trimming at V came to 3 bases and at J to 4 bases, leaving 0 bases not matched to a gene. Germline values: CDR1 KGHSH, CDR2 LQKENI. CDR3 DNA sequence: TGTGCCAGCTCACCGGGACAGGGGGCCTATGGCTACACCTTC. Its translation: CASSPGQGAYGYTF.